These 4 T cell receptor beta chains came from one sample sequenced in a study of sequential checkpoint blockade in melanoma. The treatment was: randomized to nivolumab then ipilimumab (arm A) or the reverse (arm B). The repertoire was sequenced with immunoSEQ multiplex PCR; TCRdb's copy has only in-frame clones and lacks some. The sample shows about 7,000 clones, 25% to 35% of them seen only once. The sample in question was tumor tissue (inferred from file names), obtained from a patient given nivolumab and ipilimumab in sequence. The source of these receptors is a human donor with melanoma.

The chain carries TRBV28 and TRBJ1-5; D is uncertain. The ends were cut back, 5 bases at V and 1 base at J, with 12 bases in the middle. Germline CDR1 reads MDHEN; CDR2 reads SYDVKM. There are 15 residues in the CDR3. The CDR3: CASSPIGPSNQPQHF. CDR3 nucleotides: TGTGCCAGCAGTCCCATTGGACCGAGCAATCAGCCCCAGCATTTT.

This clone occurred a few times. The CDR3 DNA sequence: TGTGCCAGCAGCCAATCCCAGTCCTCCTACGAGCAGTACTTC. It encodes CASSQSQSSYEQYF. V and J are TRBV11-3 and TRBJ2-7; no reliable D call. The germline V gene encodes CDR1 SGHNT and CDR2 YENEEA. The CDR3 loop spans 14 amino acids. Trimming stripped 5 bases from V and 0 bases from J, with 11 bases between.

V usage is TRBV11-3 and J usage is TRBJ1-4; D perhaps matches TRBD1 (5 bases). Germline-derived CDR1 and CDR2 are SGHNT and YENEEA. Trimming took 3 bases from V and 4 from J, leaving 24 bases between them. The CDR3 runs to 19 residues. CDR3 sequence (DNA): TGTGCCAGCAGCTTGTCTGGGGACCCAGGTTTTTGGGATAATGAAAAACTGTTTTTT. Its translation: CASSLSGDPGFWDNEKLFF.

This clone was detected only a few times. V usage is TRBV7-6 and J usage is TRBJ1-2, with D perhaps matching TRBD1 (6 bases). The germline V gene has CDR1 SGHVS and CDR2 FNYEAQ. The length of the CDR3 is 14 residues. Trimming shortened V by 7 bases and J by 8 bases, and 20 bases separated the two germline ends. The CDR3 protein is CASTPMGFGGGYTF. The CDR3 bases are TGTGCCAGCACCCCAATGGGATTCGGGGGCGGCTACACCTTC.